The rows below give T cell receptor beta chains drawn from one sample of a study of blood T cell repertoires in COVID-19. The assay was immunoSEQ multiplex PCR, and TCRdb's table has in-frame clones only and misses some. This table has approximately 300,000 clones, around 86% appearing once. Sequences were obtained from PBMCs or T cells enriched from blood (not recorded which). These receptors all stem from a man in his 60s who had recovered from COVID-19. CDR3s include the opening cysteine and the closing phenylalanine or tryptophan. Each record gives: D gene, J gene, V gene, clone size, CDR3 protein, CDR3 DNA. D genes are given only for firm matches. The size of a clone is reported for some rows only, either as once, few or many, or as a class for expanded clones.

TRBD2,TRBJ2-1,TRBV4-2,NA,CASSQDLLAGGFGFF,TGTGCCAGCAGCCAAGACTTGCTAGCGGGGGGCTTTGGGTTCTTC
NA,TRBJ2-1,TRBV5-1,NA,CASRDSGGSSYNEQFF,TGCGCCAGCAGAGATAGCGGAGGGAGCTCCTACAATGAGCAGTTCTTC
TRBD1,TRBJ1-1,TRBV19,NA,CASSIRGTGMNTEAFF,TGTGCCAGTAGTATTAGGGGGACAGGGATGAACACTGAAGCTTTCTTT
NA,TRBJ1-5,TRBV6-2/TRBV6-3,NA,CASSRDRNNQPQHF,TGTGCCAGCAGCCGAGACAGGAACAATCAGCCCCAGCATTTT
NA,TRBJ1-5,TRBV7-2,NA,CASSFTRDYNQPQHF,TGTGCCAGCAGCTTCACCCGGGACTATAATCAGCCCCAGCATTTT
NA,TRBJ2-5,TRBV27,NA,CASSFRGMGETQYF,TGTGCCAGCAGTTTCCGGGGGATGGGAGAGACCCAGTACTTC
TRBD2,TRBJ2-1,TRBV9,NA,CASSVGLAGGGEQFF,TGTGCCAGCAGCGTTGGACTAGCGGGAGGGGGTGAGCAGTTCTTC
NA,TRBJ1-5,TRBV28,NA,CASIFGQLNQPQHF,TGTGCCAGCATCTTCGGACAGCTTAATCAGCCCCAGCATTTT
TRBD2,TRBJ2-2,TRBV28,NA,CASSHPGLAVGELFF,TGTGCCAGCAGTCACCCCGGACTAGCGGTCGGGGAGCTGTTTTTT
TRBD1,TRBJ1-2,TRBV28,NA,CASSLQGQGLRGYTF,TGTGCCAGCAGTTTACAGGGACAGGGCTTGCGCGGCTACACCTTC
TRBD1,TRBJ2-7,TRBV6-6,once,CASSYMTGAEQYF,TGTGCCAGCAGCTACATGACAGGGGCCGAGCAGTACTTC
NA,TRBJ1-5,TRBV4-2,few,CASSQDLGVGNQPQHF,TGTGCCAGCAGCCAAGATCTCGGGGTTGGCAATCAGCCCCAGCATTTT
TRBD1,TRBJ2-1,TRBV6-4,NA,CASSRFPGQNNEQFF,TGTGCCAGCAGTCGTTTCCCGGGACAGAATAATGAGCAGTTCTTC
NA,TRBJ1-2,TRBV10-1,NA,CASSDGNYGYTF,TGCGCCAGCAGTGACGGGAACTATGGCTACACCTTC
NA,TRBJ2-1,TRBV30,NA,CAWSDRGLYNEQFF,TGTGCCTGGAGTGACCGGGGACTGTACAATGAGCAGTTCTTC
TRBD2,TRBJ2-5,TRBV5-1,NA,CASSVLLAGGSETQYF,TGCGCCAGCAGCGTGCTACTAGCGGGAGGGTCGGAGACCCAGTACTTC
NA,TRBJ1-2,TRBV28,NA,CASSVLLAGYTF,TGTGCCAGCAGTGTCCTCCTGGCCGGCTACACCTTC
TRBD2,TRBJ2-1,TRBV25-1,NA,CASSEFGGGDNEQFF,TGTGCCAGCAGTGAATTCGGGGGAGGGGACAATGAGCAGTTCTTC
TRBD2,TRBJ2-7,TRBV28,NA,CASSLYGSGSPYEQYF,TGTGCCAGCAGTTTATATGGTAGCGGGAGTCCCTACGAGCAGTACTTC
TRBD2,TRBJ2-7,TRBV4-1,NA,CASSQALAGTYEQYF,TGCGCCAGCAGCCAAGCGCTAGCGGGGACCTACGAGCAGTACTTC
NA,TRBJ1-6,TRBV5-1,NA,CASSLPGDWGSSPLHF,TGCGCCAGCAGCTTGCCCGGGGACTGGGGTAGTTCACCCCTCCACTTT
NA,TRBJ2-6,TRBV4-3,NA,CASSRHSGANVLTF,TGCGCCAGCTCTAGGCACTCTGGGGCCAACGTCCTGACTTTC
NA,TRBJ1-2,TRBV5-5,few,CASSFETGDNYGYTF,TGTGCCAGCAGCTTTGAGACAGGTGATAACTATGGCTACACCTTC
TRBD1,TRBJ1-3,TRBV7-8,NA,CASSHLTGVGNTIYF,TGTGCCAGCAGCCACCTTACAGGGGTTGGAAACACCATATATTTT
TRBD1,TRBJ1-4,TRBV5-1,few,CASSLPGQGISTNEKLFF,TGCGCCAGCAGCTTACCGGGACAGGGGATCTCAACTAATGAAAAACTGTTTTTT
NA,TRBJ2-7,TRBV5-4,NA,CASSLNRGLDADEQYF,TGTGCCAGCAGCTTGAACCGGGGTTTGGATGCGGACGAGCAGTACTTC
TRBD1,TRBJ1-1,TRBV7-3,once,CASSLQGDGTEAFF,TGTGCCAGCAGCTTACAGGGGGACGGAACTGAAGCTTTCTTT
NA,TRBJ1-4,TRBV11-2,NA,CASSLVAGPGEKLFF,TGTGCCAGCAGCTTAGTGGCAGGGCCTGGGGAAAAACTGTTTTTT
NA,TRBJ1-5,TRBV7-8,once,CASTSLTGVPNQPQHF,TGTGCCAGCACTTCTCTGACCGGGGTCCCCAATCAGCCCCAGCATTTT
NA,TRBJ1-1,TRBV10-3,NA,CASGDSMNTEAFF,TGTGCCTCCGGCGACAGCATGAACACTGAAGCTTTCTTT
NA,TRBJ1-5,TRBV5-8,NA,CASSLDWQANQPQHF,TGTGCCAGCAGCTTGGATTGGCAGGCGAATCAGCCCCAGCATTTT
TRBD1,TRBJ2-7,TRBV7-9,once,CASSLSRDRQYF,TGTGCCAGCAGCTTAAGCCGGGACAGGCAGTACTTC
NA,TRBJ2-2,TRBV7-2,NA,CASSFQLANTGELFF,TGTGCCAGCAGCTTTCAGCTAGCGAACACCGGGGAGCTGTTTTTT
NA,TRBJ2-1,TRBV7-3,NA,CASSLTHPGSSYNEQFF,TGTGCCAGCAGCTTAACACACCCCGGGTCCTCCTACAATGAGCAGTTCTTC
TRBD2,TRBJ2-1,TRBV10-1,NA,CASSDQGLWEGSSYNEQFF,TGCGCCAGCAGTGACCAGGGTCTGTGGGAGGGGAGCTCCTACAATGAGCAGTTCTTC
TRBD2,TRBJ2-7,TRBV4-1,NA,CASSRLLISTSGSYEQYF,TGCGCCAGCAGCCGACTACTGATTAGTACTAGCGGGAGTTACGAGCAGTACTTC
TRBD2,TRBJ2-1,TRBV4-3,NA,CASSHHPPTSGSYEQFF,TGCGCCAGCAGCCATCACCCGCCGACTAGCGGTTCGTATGAGCAGTTCTTC
NA,TRBJ2-2,TRBV11-2,NA,CATRRAAGELFF,TGTGCCACCCGCCGAGCGGCCGGGGAGCTGTTTTTT
NA,TRBJ2-5,TRBV25-1,NA,CASSRAGVSGETQYF,TGTGCCAGCAGTCGGGCTGGGGTCTCGGGGGAGACCCAGTACTTC
NA,TRBJ2-1,TRBV6-1,NA,CASSEDLEREQFF,TGTGCCAGCAGTGAAGACTTAGAGAGGGAGCAGTTCTTC
TRBD2,TRBJ2-7,TRBV7-3,NA,CASSLGAGVGEQYF,TGTGCCAGCAGCTTAGGAGCGGGAGTAGGCGAGCAGTACTTC
TRBD1,TRBJ2-2,TRBV24-1,NA,CATSESGTGLTGELFF,TGTGCCACCAGTGAATCCGGGACAGGGCTCACCGGGGAGCTGTTTTTT
NA,TRBJ2-5,TRBV6-6,NA,CASSYSSRGQETQYF,TGTGCCAGCAGTTACTCGTCCAGGGGCCAAGAGACCCAGTACTTC
TRBD1,TRBJ1-5,TRBV30,NA,CAWSRDRGSNQPQHF,TGTGCCTGGAGTCGGGACAGAGGTAGCAATCAGCCCCAGCATTTT
NA,TRBJ2-5,TRBV6-1,NA,CASSEQNRQETQYF,TGTGCCAGCAGTGAACAAAACAGGCAAGAGACCCAGTACTTC
NA,TRBJ1-2,TRBV29-1,NA,CSVDYWGETGYTF,TGCAGCGTTGATTACTGGGGAGAGACAGGCTACACCTTC
NA,TRBJ1-4,TRBV11-2,NA,CASSLQGREKLFF,TGTGCCAGCAGCCTACAGGGTCGTGAAAAACTGTTTTTT
TRBD2,TRBJ2-2,TRBV19,NA,CASRLAGLNTGELFF,TGTGCCAGTAGACTAGCGGGGTTGAACACCGGGGAGCTGTTTTTT
TRBD1,TRBJ2-7,TRBV5-1,NA,CASSGQGTSYEQYF,TGCGCCAGCAGCGGACAGGGGACCTCCTACGAGCAGTACTTC
NA,TRBJ1-6,TRBV28,NA,CASSPTMGQVNSPLHF,TGTGCCAGCAGCCCAACGATGGGGCAGGTGAATTCACCCCTCCACTTT
TRBD2,TRBJ2-3,TRBV4-2,NA,CASSQEWSSGGLSTDTQYF,TGTGCCAGCAGCCAAGAATGGTCTAGCGGGGGTCTTAGCACAGATACGCAGTATTTT
NA,TRBJ2-5,TRBV7-3,NA,CASSSTTSLAAQYF,TGTGCCAGCAGCTCCACGACTAGTTTAGCGGCCCAGTACTTC
TRBD2,TRBJ2-5,TRBV19,NA,CASSTVSGLAGAETQYF,TGTGCCAGTAGTACAGTATCCGGACTAGCGGGAGCGGAGACCCAGTACTTC
TRBD1,TRBJ2-7,TRBV24-1,few,CATSDFRQGAYEQYF,TGTGCCACCAGTGATTTCCGACAGGGGGCCTACGAGCAGTACTTC
TRBD1,TRBJ2-7,TRBV7-9,NA,CASSRTGDYEQYF,TGTGCCAGCAGCCGGACAGGAGACTACGAGCAGTACTTC